Reported below is one T cell receptor beta chain. The data were obtained in a study of CD8 T cells in Susac syndrome. cDNA came from around 0.5 to 1 ug RNA primed by random hexamers. TCRdb passed the immunoSEQ multiplex PCR reads through MiXCR, listing each CDR3 protein once. Of about 150,000 distinct CDR3 sequences listed, 95% to 96% are singletons. Germline V CDR1 and CDR2: SGHTA, FQGNSA. The CDR3 length is 17 residues. V was pared by 1 base and J by 6 bases, with 10 bases of the junction left unmatched. The chain is built from TRBV7-2 and TRBJ2-1, with 9 bases that match TRBD1. The receptor comes from a human donor with Susac syndrome. What was sequenced was CD4+ T cells from PBMCs. CDR3: CASSLGTGTGSPNEQFF. The CDR3 nucleotides are TGTGCCAGCAGCTTAGGGACCGGGACAGGGTCGCCCAATGAGCAGTTCTTC.